This TCR beta chain was documented in a study of T cells in localized non-small cell lung cancer. The V gene lost 0 bases and the J gene lost 4 bases, with 10 bases spanning the gap. The germline CDR1 and CDR2 sequences are SGDLS and YYNGEE. This CDR3 spans 15 amino acids. Measured with immunoSEQ multiplex PCR; TCRdb has only the in-frame clones, and not every one. The sample shows about 19,000 clones, about nine tenths of them seen only once. This clone has more than one count but fewer than ten. The starting material was peripheral blood, obtained before any cancer treatment. The receptor comes from a male donor aged 60 or older with stage I squamous cell lung carcinoma. The chain carries TRBV9 and TRBJ2-2; D uncertain. The CDR3, as DNA: TGTGCCAGCAGCGTAGTGGTGGAGCCCACCGGGGAGCTGTTTTTT. Encoded protein: CASSVVVEPTGELFF.